This TCR beta chain was sequenced during a study of PD-L1 blockade in urothelial cancer (dated by TCRdb to about 2017). About the full investigation: All patients started therapy around 2014 and received atezolizumab 1,200 mg intravenously every 3 weeks. About 90% of the 29 patients were males with bladder-origin urothelial cancer, and about 60% of the 29 reported a prior smoking history. An ECOG performance status of 0 or 1 was recorded for the patients, and 0 to 3 prior chemotherapy regimens had been received by the patients. Blood samples were analyzed at two time points: 3 weeks after treatment start (second dose) and 6 weeks after treatment start. Blood samples gave median yields of around 150,000 T cells and over 80,000 unique TCRs, along with a median clonality of approximately 0.084. Somatic, immune and clinical correlates of response to PD-L1 blockade with atezolizumab in urothelial cancer were the focus of an exploratory multi-omic analysis. Pretreatment tumor samples, along with matched peripheral blood collected serially before and after atezolizumab treatment, underwent TCR sequencing. Durable clinical benefit was defined as a progression-free survival longer than 6 months, and TCR features were additionally tested against progression-free survival and overall survival. In the same patients who had TCR sequencing, pretreatment tumors also underwent whole exome sequencing and RNA sequencing. Durable clinical benefit was achieved by nine patients and was not achieved by 20 patients. Pretreatment blood TCR-seq was available for about 28 patients, at least one posttreatment blood collection was obtained for around 25 patients, and tumor TCR-seq was available for around 25 patients. The paper as a whole reports these results and caveats: Improved progression-free and overall survival was associated with having pretreatment peripheral blood TCR clonality below the median. Patients with durable benefit showed greater expansion of tumor-associated TCR clones in peripheral blood 3 weeks after starting treatment (n of about 20, p = 0.022). Because the sample size was small (n ≈ 30) and many exploratory analyses were performed, the results are intended to be hypothesis-generating.

To estimate absolute template abundance from read counts, synthetic TCR analog templates were spiked into each PCR. The immunoSEQ assay used bias-controlled V and J gene primers to amplify TCRbeta CDR3 regions from genomic DNA. Sequencing of rearranged TCRbeta segments was performed at approximately 20X coverage. Per the authors' processing: Sequencing errors were corrected by clustering and CDR3s were annotated against IMGT to assign V, D and J genes. Downstream analyses used only productive TCRbeta rearrangements, leaving out any out-of-frame or stop-codon sequences. To compute clonality, Shannon entropy was normalized by the log of the number of unique productive sequences and then subtracted from one. Clones differing between time points or between blood and tumor were identified using Fisher's exact test with Benjamini-Hochberg correction, with an adjusted p below 0.01 applied as the threshold. As stored in TCRdb, this immuneACCESS dataset retains in-frame rearrangements with V and J assigned. A fraction of the clones does not appear; measured against another copy, unresolved V genes explain less than half of the discrepancy, and the remainder lacks a known reason. V and J calls and clone size are those listed in that table; D and trimming were worked out from the DNA. In all, the sample holds roughly 39,000 clones, and about 89% of those were seen once. Around 1.8% of the sample lies in the top ten.

The CDR3 covers 13 residues, taking in both the cysteine and the phenylalanine. The DNA shown is the 39-base CDR3, in frame from base 1. CDR1 is given as SGHVS and CDR2 as FNYEAQ, both from the germline V gene. V and J are truncated by 8 bases and 2 bases respectively, leaving an intervening sequence of 12 bases. The cohort comprised 25 to 35 patients with locally advanced or metastatic urothelial carcinoma treated at Memorial Sloan Kettering on a trial protocol. Peripheral blood mononuclear cells were collected pretreatment and during treatment, with between 1 and 8 total time points per patient. The Qiagen DNeasy Blood extraction kit was used to purify genomic DNA from total PBMCs and tumor samples. PBMCs were collected pretreatment and during treatment, and were isolated and stored as previously described. A word on this clone: Which antigen it targets is not known. No much larger clone exists at a distance of one base, and base qualities are not known.

Sequenced here: PBMCs, sampled around atezolizumab (anti-PD-L1) treatment. Rearrangement joined TRBV7-6 to TRBJ2-5, with TRBD2 tentatively as D gene (5 bases match). The source of this sequence is a man in his fifties or sixties with urothelial cancer. For the CDR3, the sequence is CASEAGSQETQYF. The sequenced DNA is TGTGCCAGCGAGGCGGGTTCACAAGAGACCCAGTACTTC.